This entry lists 25 T cell receptor beta chains sequenced from one sample in a study of tumor-infiltrating lymphocytes in primary liver carcinoma (dated by TCRdb to 2016 to 2017). The listed sequencing device is Illumina HiSeq 2500. A constant-region primer and ProtoScript II reverse transcriptase were used to reverse-transcribe TCRbeta-specific cDNA from roughly 0.5 ug total RNA. Construction of the TCRbeta libraries relied on three nested rounds of multiplex PCR, following a slightly modified ARM-PCR procedure. Each of the first two PCR rounds ran for approximately 10 cycles using multiplex TRBV1-TRBV30 forward primers together with a Cbeta reverse primer. TCRdb passed the public sequencing reads through fastp at Q25 and MiXCR, retaining productive beta sequences. A single entry per CDR3 protein holds the most common genes and DNA from its merged rows. This sample comprises approximately 310,000 distinct CDR3 sequences, around three fifths of them detected only once. The ten largest clones add up to approximately 9% of the sample.

Blood RNA was extracted from unsorted whole blood using TRIzol reagent, and germline DNA was obtained with the DNeasy Blood & Tissue kit. The material sequenced was peripheral blood. The receptors originated from a man aged 35-49 years with primary liver carcinoma and hepatitis B virus infection.

In the case of this clonotype: The junction does not match germline at one end; this may be a read error. The chain joins TRBV6-2 or TRBV6-3 to TRBJ2-1; no definite D call. Germline V gene lookup returns CDR1 MNHEY and CDR2 SVGEGT. The CDR3 covers 13 residues. DNA of the CDR3: TGTGCCAACAGTTACCAGTTGGGCAATGAGCGGTTCTTC. It yields the protein CANSYQLGNERFF.

For this clonotype: The junction differs from germline at one of its ends, possibly a read error. The CDR3 loop reads CVSIPGRWSNQPQHF. DNA for the CDR3: TGTGTCAGCATACCCGGTAGGTGGTCCAATCAGCCCCAGCATTTT. The chain uses TRBV6-1 and TRBJ1-5; D call uncertain. The CDR3 runs 15 residues. Germline lookup yields CDR1 MNHNS and CDR2 SASEGT.

This clonotype was seen repeatedly, ten times or more. The CDR3 DNA sequence: TGCAGCGTTGAGTGGATGAGGGATACGCAGTATTTT. It yields the protein CSVEWMRDTQYF. V gene TRBV29-1 combines with J gene TRBJ2-3; unclear D gene. CDR3 length: 12 amino acids. Looked up from germline, CDR1 is SQVTM and CDR2 is ANQGSEA. Trimming took 3 bases from V and 6 from J, leaving 10 bases between them.

For this clonotype: This sequence may be a read error, since a much larger clone differs from it by one base. The J gene is TRBJ2-4, the V gene TRBV4-1; D gene uncertain. From germline, CDR1 is MGHRA and CDR2 YSYEKL. The CDR3 has 15 amino acids. In nucleotides, the CDR3 is TGCGCCAGCAGCCAAGTGACGTTAGCCAGAAACATTCAGTACTTC. Amino acids: CASSQVTLARNIQYF.

This chain uses TRBV29-1 with TRBJ1-1; no definite D call. The CDR3 totals 13 residues. Trimming left V 7 bases short and J 3 bases short, with 15 bases between. In germline, CDR1 is SQVTM, CDR2 ANQGSEA. The CDR3 nucleotides read TGCAGCGCACAGCCGGGAATATACACTGAAGCTTTCTTT. This translates into CSAQPGIYTEAFF.

The gene calls are TRBV6-5 and TRBJ1-1, with TRBD1 as a possible D gene (5 bases). The V end lost 5 bases, the J end lost 8 bases, and 24 bases lay between the germline ends. This CDR3 has 16 amino acids. The germline V gene has CDR1 MNHEY and CDR2 SVGAGI. This CDR3 is CASSVGTVDGGTEAFF. In nucleotides, the CDR3 is TGTGCCAGCAGTGTAGGGACTGTCGACGGTGGCACCGAAGCTTTCTTT.

Notes on this clonotype: At one of its ends the junction is not consistent with the germline gene, which may arise from a read error. CDR3 loop: CVSSLQGGTEAFF. In DNA, the CDR3 is TGTGTCAGCAGCTTACAGGGGGGCACTGAAGCTTTCTTT. V usage is TRBV7-9 and J usage is TRBJ1-1, with 8 bases fitting TRBD1. The CDR3 runs 13 residues. From germline, CDR1 is SEHNR and CDR2 FQNEAQ (reference sequence).

This clonotype has a count of ten or more. J is TRBJ2-3 and V is TRBV29-1, with D perhaps TRBD1 or TRBD2 (5 bases each). The CDR3 has 13 amino acids. The V end lost 6 bases, the J end lost 4 bases, and 14 bases lay between the germline ends. Germline CDR1 SQVTM, CDR2 ANQGSEA. The CDR3 here is CSVGTQGPDTQYF. The DNA of the CDR3 is TGCAGCGTCGGGACGCAGGGCCCAGATACGCAGTATTTT.

The J gene is TRBJ1-1, the V gene TRBV6-1, with a possible D match to TRBD1 (6 bases). Germline values: CDR1 MNHNS, CDR2 SASEGT. The CDR3 runs to 14 residues. V was pared by 8 bases and J by 4 bases, with 17 bases between. DNA for the CDR3: TGTGCCAGCGGGATGGCACAGGGAAGCACTGAAGCTTTCTTT. Protein: CASGMAQGSTEAFF.

This clonotype was observed at least ten times. The chain couples TRBV12-3 or TRBV12-4 to TRBJ2-1; 9 bases are shared with TRBD2. The V and J ends lost 7 bases and 3 bases, in that order; junction bases with no gene match: 7. This CDR3 is 15 amino acids long. CDR3 bases: TGTGCCAGCAATCGAGCGGGAGGTGGCTACAATGAGCAGTTCTTC. Its protein product is CASNRAGGGYNEQFF.

V usage is TRBV6-6 and J usage is TRBJ2-5; perhaps D is TRBD1 or TRBD2 (5 bases each). With 6 bases removed from V and 5 bases from J, the gap between germline ends came to 16 bases. Germline CDR1 and CDR2: MNHNY and SVGAGI (reference sequence). This CDR3 spans 14 amino acids. Here the CDR3 reads CASSSGTPGETQYF. The CDR3 coding sequence is TGTGCCAGCAGCTCCGGGACCCCCGGGGAGACCCAGTACTTC.

With regard to this clonotype: This sequence may be a read error, since a much larger clone differs from it by one base. This chain joins TRBV14 and TRBJ2-1, with 9 bases identical to TRBD2. This CDR3 is 18 amino acids long. The germline V gene encodes CDR1 SGHDN and CDR2 FVKESK. CDR3 in amino acids: CASNQDSSTSGYNNEQFF. DNA of the CDR3: TGTGCCAGCAACCAAGACTCATCGACTAGCGGCTATAACAATGAGCAGTTCTTC.

This clonotype was counted a single time. Just one base apart from a much larger clone, this may be a read error. The rearrangement links TRBV4-2 to TRBJ2-1, with TRBD2 matching 10 bases. The CDR3 is 16 amino acids. Germline lookup yields CDR1 LGHNA and CDR2 YNFKEQ. The J segment lost 7 bases and the V segment lost 4 bases, leaving 10 bases of the junction unmatched. The CDR3 is CASSPVLAGRGNEQFF. As DNA, the CDR3 is TGTGCCAGCAGCCCGGTACTAGCGGGAAGGGGGAATGAGCAGTTCTTC.

In the case of this clonotype: This could be a read error, since a much larger clone is one nucleotide away. The genes are TRBV7-8 and TRBJ2-5, with 9 bases matching TRBD1. Per germline, CDR1 SGHVS and CDR2 FQNEAQ. V shed 4 bases and J 2 bases; nucleotides not matched to a gene: 11. The CDR3 spans 17 residues. CDR3 sequence (DNA): TGTGCCAGCAGCTCTACCCGGACAGGGGATCTACAAGAGACCCAGTACTTC. Protein: CASSSTRTGDLQETQYF.

Remarks on this clonotype: A much larger clone differs by one base, so this may be a read error. This chain links TRBV6-2 or TRBV6-3 with TRBJ2-5; D is unresolved. The germline V and J ends were trimmed by 5 bases and 7 bases, with 8 bases remaining between them. The CDR3 is 11 residues long. In germline, CDR1 is MNHEY, CDR2 SVGEGT. The CDR3 DNA follows: TGTGCCAGCAGTCCCAGTGGGACCCAGTACTTC. Translated: CASSPSGTQYF.

This clonotype was observed a few times. A read error may account for a junction end that differs from germline. CDR3 in DNA: TGTGCCAGCAGTCACTCGAATCTAGCGGGAGCGAGAGATACGCAGTATTTT. Translating gives CASSHSNLAGARDTQYF. The J gene is TRBJ2-3, the V gene TRBV6-5, with 10 bases identical to TRBD2. The CDR3 runs to 17 residues. The germline CDR1 and CDR2 sequences are MNHEY and SVGAGI.

With respect to this clonotype: The CDR3 end shows no conserved phenylalanine or tryptophan, and so a read error is likely. The genes are TRBV11-2 and TRBJ1-2, with D maybe TRBD1 (5 bases). Trimming stripped 5 bases from V and 4 bases from J, with 11 bases between. CDR3 length: 13 amino acids. Germline values: CDR1 SGHAT, CDR2 FQNNGV. CDR3 in amino acids: CASSGMDIYGYTL. The DNA for the CDR3 is TGTGCCAGCAGCGGCATGGACATCTATGGCTACACCTTA.

In this sample, this clonotype turned up once. A much larger clonotype is one base distant, so this may be a read error. The chain is built from TRBV29-1 and TRBJ2-1; TRBD2 is a possible D gene (6 bases). V lost 4 bases and J lost 16, with 8 bases in between. The CDR3 sequence is 8 residues long. Germline values: CDR1 SQVTM, CDR2 ANQGSEA. DNA of the CDR3: TGCAGCGTTGGGGGAGGATTCTTC. Amino acid sequence: CSVGGGFF.

As regards this clonotype: A much larger clonotype is one base distant, so this may be a read error. The chain is built from TRBV5-6 and TRBJ1-1; D unclear. The CDR3 totals 12 residues. CDR1 SGHDT and CDR2 YYEEEE come from the germline V gene. Trimming left V 0 bases short and J 10 bases short, with 10 bases between. The CDR3 here is CASSLVGTGAFF. The CDR3 DNA reads as TGTGCCAGCAGCTTGGTTGGTACGGGAGCTTTCTTT.

Details on this clonotype: One end of the junction is discordant with germline, which a read error may explain. V and J are TRBV7-8 and TRBJ1-1; D uncertain. The CDR3 spans 15 residues. Germline CDR1 and CDR2: SGHVS and FQNEAQ. CDR3 nucleotides: TGTGCCAACAGCTTAGCGTTAAACATTAACACTGAAGCTTTCTTT. Residues: CANSLALNINTEAFF.

The chain joins TRBV6-2 or TRBV6-3 to TRBJ1-5, with a tentative D call TRBD1 (5 bases). Germline CDR1 is MNHEY and CDR2 is SVGEGT. Trimming took off 2 bases at V and 6 bases at J, with 11 bases between the two ends. This CDR3 comprises 14 residues. The CDR3 nucleotides are TGTGCCAGCAGTTACGGGTGGGGGTGTCAGCCCCAGCATTTT. Its protein is CASSYGWGCQPQHF.

On this clonotype itself: The junction differs from germline at one of its ends, possibly a read error. The chain joins TRBV12-3 or TRBV12-4 to TRBJ2-2; the D call may be TRBD1 or TRBD2 (5 bases each). This CDR3 has 13 amino acids. CDR3 sequence: CASSSRVTGEMFF. The CDR3 DNA sequence: TGTGCCAGCAGTTCCAGGGTTACCGGGGAGATGTTTTTT.

This clonotype showed up many times. The chain couples TRBV29-1 to TRBJ1-1; TRBD1 agrees at 9 bases. After removal of 4 bases from V and 0 bases from J, the junction contained 3 bases not matched to a gene. CDR3 length: 14 residues. Germline-derived CDR1 and CDR2 are SQVTM and ANQGSEA. The DNA of the CDR3 is TGCAGCGTTGGGACAGGGGTTTTGAACACTGAAGCTTTCTTT. Translating it yields CSVGTGVLNTEAFF.

In regard to this clonotype: Because the CDR3 is missing its conserved closing phenylalanine or tryptophan, this is likely a read error. The rearrangement uses TRBV6-5 and TRBJ2-1, with 9 bases lining up with TRBD2. V was pared by 8 bases and J by 3 bases, with 5 bases of the junction left unmatched. The germline gives CDR1 MNHEY, CDR2 SVGAGI. The CDR3 totals 14 residues. This chain's CDR3 is CASRLTSGYNEQFL. The CDR3 DNA reads TGTGCCAGCCGATTGACTAGCGGCTACAATGAGCAGTTCCTA.

This chain links TRBV4-1 with TRBJ1-1; D possibly corresponds to TRBD1 (5 bases). CDR1 and CDR2 from the germline V gene are MGHRA and YSYEKL. V was trimmed by 4 bases and J by 2 bases, leaving 14 bases between them. CDR3 size: 15 residues. The CDR3 nucleotides are TGCGCCAGCAGCCCGATGACATGGGGCAACACTGAAGCTTTCTTT. Translated: CASSPMTWGNTEAFF.